This passage covers 6 T cell receptor beta chains from one sample sequenced in a study of CD8 T cells in ankylosing spondylitis. Their antigens remain unidentified. TCRdb re-called the 5' RACE reads through MiXCR, storing one row per CDR3 protein. Among 700,000 or so distinct CDR3 sequences listed, around 19% were seen once. The study, taken as a whole, reports: A TCR beta motif of under 10 highly homologous variants appeared characteristic of ankylosing spondylitis blood.

Sequenced sample: blood, either unsorted or a sorted T cell fraction (not recorded which). The receptors here all came from a male donor with ankylosing spondylitis.

This chain joins TRBV27 and TRBJ2-7; D unresolved. The CDR3 is made up of 15 amino acids. The V and J ends lost 6 bases and 2 bases respectively, with 17 bases between them. Germline CDR1 and CDR2: MNHEY and SMNVEV (reference sequence). The chain's CDR3 is CASSISRVLPYEQYF. The CDR3 DNA sequence: TGTGCCAGCAGCATTAGCCGGGTTTTGCCCTACGAGCAGTACTTC.

This clonotype was counted many times. The V call is TRBV12-3 or TRBV12-4, the J call TRBJ1-6; D not resolved. The V and J ends lost 3 bases and 10 bases respectively, with 4 bases between them. The CDR3 length is 11 residues. DNA for the CDR3: TGTGCCAGCAGTTTGGACTCACCCCTCCACTTT. Protein sequence: CASSLDSPLHF.

This clonotype showed up just a few times. This rearrangement joins TRBV20-1 to TRBJ2-1; 10 bases are shared with TRBD2. The CDR3 has 14 residues. Germline V gene lookup returns CDR1 DFQATT and CDR2 SNEGSKA (reference sequence). V shed 5 bases, J shed 4 bases, and the junction held 5 bases outside the gene matches. The CDR3 reads CSAPGLAAYNEQFF. CDR3 sequence (DNA): TGCAGTGCTCCAGGACTAGCGGCTTACAATGAGCAGTTCTTC.

This clonotype was observed a handful of times. J is TRBJ1-6 and V is TRBV12-3 or TRBV12-4; D is uncertain. The CDR3 is made up of 14 amino acids. The V and J ends lost 5 bases and 14 bases respectively, with 19 bases between them. CDR3 nucleotides: TGTGCCAGCAGTCTGGGGTCGGGGTTTGCGTCCCTCCACTTT. This sequence encodes CASSLGSGFASLHF.

The chain joins TRBV12-3 or TRBV12-4 to TRBJ1-5, with D hard to call. Trimming removed 6 bases at V and 5 bases at J, with 20 bases between. There are 16 residues in the CDR3. For the CDR3, the DNA is TGTGCCAGCAGCCGCCGTGCGCCGGCCACTGATCAGCCCCAGCATTTT. Translated: CASSRRAPATDQPQHF.

A few counts support this clonotype. The DNA for the CDR3 is TGTGCCAGCACCCCGAAGGCGGGAAACACCGGGGAGCTGTTTTTT. Its protein product is CASTPKAGNTGELFF. The chain employs TRBV2 and TRBJ2-2; maybe TRBD2 (6 bases). The CDR3 consists of 15 residues. V lost 7 bases and J 2 bases, leaving 14 bases between the germline ends. Germline V gene sequence: CDR1 SNHLY, CDR2 FYNNEI.